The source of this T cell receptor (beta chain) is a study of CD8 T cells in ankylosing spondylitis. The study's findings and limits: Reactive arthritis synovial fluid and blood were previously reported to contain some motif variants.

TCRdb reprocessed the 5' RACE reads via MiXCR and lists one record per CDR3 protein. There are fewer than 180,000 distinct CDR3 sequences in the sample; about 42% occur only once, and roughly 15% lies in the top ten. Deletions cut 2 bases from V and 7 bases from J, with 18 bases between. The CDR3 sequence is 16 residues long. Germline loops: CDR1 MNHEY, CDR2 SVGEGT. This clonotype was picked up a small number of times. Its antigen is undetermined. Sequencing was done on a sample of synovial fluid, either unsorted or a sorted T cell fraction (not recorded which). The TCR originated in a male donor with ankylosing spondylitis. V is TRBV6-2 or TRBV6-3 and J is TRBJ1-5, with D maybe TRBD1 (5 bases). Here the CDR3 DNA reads TGTGCCAGCAGTTACCGCCCGTACAGGCGGGGGCAGCCCCAGCATTTT. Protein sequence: CASSYRPYRRGQPQHF.